Included here is one T cell receptor (beta chain) sequence, with context. The antigen remains unidentified. The CDR3 has 13 amino acids. V was clipped by 11 bases and J by 2 bases; unmatched bases: 8. Germline CDR1 is SEHNR and CDR2 is FQNEAQ (reference sequence). This record belongs to a study of shared clonotypes between healthy human individuals. Regarding the study as a whole: Despite large depth, rarefaction showed incomplete sorted-subset sequencing. Shared clonotypes: about 5.3% naive CD4, approximately 3.4% naive CD8, around 2.2% memory CD4, approximately 0.41% memory CD8.

Genomic DNA of every subset was divided equally among multiple immunoSEQ plates. Data came from immunoSEQ multiplex PCR; TCRdb stores just in-frame clones and leaves some out. The sample lists 1,500,000 or so clones; approximately 98.5% were seen once. The sequence was obtained from a man aged 25 to 40 in good health. The sequenced sample consisted of naive CD4+ T cells sorted from blood. Subset indicated: CD45RA+ positively selected. The chain combines TRBV7-9 with TRBJ2-7, with 8 bases that match TRBD2. CDR3 DNA: TGTGCCGCCGGGGGGGGCGGCGCCTACGAGCAGTACTTC. Translating gives CAAGGGGAYEQYF.